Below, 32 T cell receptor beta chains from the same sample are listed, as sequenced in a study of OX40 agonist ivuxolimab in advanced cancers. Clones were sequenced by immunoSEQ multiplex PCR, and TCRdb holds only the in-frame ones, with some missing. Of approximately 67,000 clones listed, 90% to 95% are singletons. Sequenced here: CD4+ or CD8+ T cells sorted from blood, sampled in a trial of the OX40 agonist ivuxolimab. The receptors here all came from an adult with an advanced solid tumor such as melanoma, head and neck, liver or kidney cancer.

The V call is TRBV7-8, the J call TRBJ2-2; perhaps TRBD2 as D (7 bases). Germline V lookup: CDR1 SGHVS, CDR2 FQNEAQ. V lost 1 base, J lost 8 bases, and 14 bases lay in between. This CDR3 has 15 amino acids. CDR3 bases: TGTGCCAGCAGCTTAGTTGCGGGGGCCGAAGGGGAGCTGTTTTTT. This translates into CASSLVAGAEGELFF.

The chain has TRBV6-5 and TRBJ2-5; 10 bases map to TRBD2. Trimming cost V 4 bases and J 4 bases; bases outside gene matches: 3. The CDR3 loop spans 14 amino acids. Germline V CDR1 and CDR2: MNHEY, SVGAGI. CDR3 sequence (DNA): TGTGCCAGCAGTTTAGCGGGAGGTTTAGAGACCCAGTACTTC. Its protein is CASSLAGGLETQYF.

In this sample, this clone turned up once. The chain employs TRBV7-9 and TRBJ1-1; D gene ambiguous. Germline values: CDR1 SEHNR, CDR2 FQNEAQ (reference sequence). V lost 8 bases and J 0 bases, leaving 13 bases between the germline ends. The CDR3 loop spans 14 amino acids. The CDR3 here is CASLREVLNTEAFF. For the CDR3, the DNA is TGTGCCAGCCTAAGGGAGGTTTTGAACACTGAAGCTTTCTTT.

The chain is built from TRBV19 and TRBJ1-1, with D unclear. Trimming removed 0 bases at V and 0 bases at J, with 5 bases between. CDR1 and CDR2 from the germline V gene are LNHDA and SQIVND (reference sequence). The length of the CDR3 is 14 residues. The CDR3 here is CASSIDYMNTEAFF. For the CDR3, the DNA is TGTGCCAGTAGTATAGACTATATGAACACTGAAGCTTTCTTT.

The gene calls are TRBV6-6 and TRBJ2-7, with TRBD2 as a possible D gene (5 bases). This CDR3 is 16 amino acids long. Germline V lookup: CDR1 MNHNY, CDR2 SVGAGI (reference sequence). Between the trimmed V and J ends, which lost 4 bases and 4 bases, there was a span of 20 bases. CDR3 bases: TGTGCCAGCAGTTCACCACCGGCACTAGGTATTTACGAGCAGTACTTC. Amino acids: CASSSPPALGIYEQYF.

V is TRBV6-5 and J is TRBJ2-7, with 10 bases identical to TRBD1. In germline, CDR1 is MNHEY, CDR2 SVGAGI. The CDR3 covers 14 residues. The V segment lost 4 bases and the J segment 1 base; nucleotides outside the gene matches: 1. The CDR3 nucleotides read TGTGCCAGCAGTTCGGGACAGGGGTCCTACGAGCAGTACTTC. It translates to CASSSGQGSYEQYF.

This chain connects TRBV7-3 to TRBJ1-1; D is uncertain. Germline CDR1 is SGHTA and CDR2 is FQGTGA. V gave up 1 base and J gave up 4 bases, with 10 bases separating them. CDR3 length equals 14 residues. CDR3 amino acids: CASSLIGGSTEAFF. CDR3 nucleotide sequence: TGTGCCAGCAGCTTAATAGGTGGGAGCACTGAAGCTTTCTTT.

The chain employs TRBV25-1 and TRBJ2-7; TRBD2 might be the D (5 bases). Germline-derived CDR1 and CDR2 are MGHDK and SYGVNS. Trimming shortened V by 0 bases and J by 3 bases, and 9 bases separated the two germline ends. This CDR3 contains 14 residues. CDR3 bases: TGTGCCAGCAGTGAATACGGGATCAGCTACGAGCAGTACTTC. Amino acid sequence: CASSEYGISYEQYF.

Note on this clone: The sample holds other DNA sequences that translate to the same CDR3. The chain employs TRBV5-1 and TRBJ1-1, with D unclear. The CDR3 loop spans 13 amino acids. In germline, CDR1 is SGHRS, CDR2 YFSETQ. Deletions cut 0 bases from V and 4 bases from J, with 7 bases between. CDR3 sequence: CASSLGGGTEAFF. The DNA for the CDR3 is TGCGCCAGCAGCTTGGGGGGAGGCACTGAAGCTTTCTTT.

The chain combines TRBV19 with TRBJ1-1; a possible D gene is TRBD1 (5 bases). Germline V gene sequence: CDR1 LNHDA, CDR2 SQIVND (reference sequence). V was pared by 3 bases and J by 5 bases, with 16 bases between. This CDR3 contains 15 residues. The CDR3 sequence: CASSMGLGTRTEAFF. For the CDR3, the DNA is TGTGCCAGTAGTATGGGGTTGGGGACCCGAACTGAAGCTTTCTTT.

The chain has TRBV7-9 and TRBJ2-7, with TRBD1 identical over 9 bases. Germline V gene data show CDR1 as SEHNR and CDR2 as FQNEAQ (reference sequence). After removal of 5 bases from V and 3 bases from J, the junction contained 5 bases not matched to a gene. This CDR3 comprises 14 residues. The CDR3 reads CASSAETGGYEQYF. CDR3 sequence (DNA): TGTGCCAGCAGCGCCGAGACAGGGGGCTACGAGCAGTACTTC.

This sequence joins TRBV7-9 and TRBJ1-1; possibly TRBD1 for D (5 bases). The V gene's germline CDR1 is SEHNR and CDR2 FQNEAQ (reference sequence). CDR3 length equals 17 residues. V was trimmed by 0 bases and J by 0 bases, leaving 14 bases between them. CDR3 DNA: TGTGCCAGCAGCTTAGCCGTTGGTCACAGGCTGAACACTGAAGCTTTCTTT. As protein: CASSLAVGHRLNTEAFF.

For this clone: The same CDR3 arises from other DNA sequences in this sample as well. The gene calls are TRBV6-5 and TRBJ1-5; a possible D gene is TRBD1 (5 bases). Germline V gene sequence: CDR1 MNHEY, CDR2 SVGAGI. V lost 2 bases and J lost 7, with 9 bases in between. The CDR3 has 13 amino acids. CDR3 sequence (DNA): TGTGCCAGCAGTTACGGGGGGAGGCAGCCCCAGCATTTT. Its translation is CASSYGGRQPQHF.

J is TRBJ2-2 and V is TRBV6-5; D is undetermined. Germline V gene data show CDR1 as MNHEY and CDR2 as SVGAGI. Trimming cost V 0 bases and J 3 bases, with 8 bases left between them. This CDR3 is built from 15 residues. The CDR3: CASSYSRGYTGELFF. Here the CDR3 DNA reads TGTGCCAGCAGTTACTCGAGAGGATACACCGGGGAGCTGTTTTTT.

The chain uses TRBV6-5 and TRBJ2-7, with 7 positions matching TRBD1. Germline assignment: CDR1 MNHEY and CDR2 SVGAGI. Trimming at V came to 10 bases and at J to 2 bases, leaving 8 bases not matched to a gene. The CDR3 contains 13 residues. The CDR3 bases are TGTGCCACCCAAGGGACAGTAACCTACGAGCAGTACTTC. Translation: CATQGTVTYEQYF.

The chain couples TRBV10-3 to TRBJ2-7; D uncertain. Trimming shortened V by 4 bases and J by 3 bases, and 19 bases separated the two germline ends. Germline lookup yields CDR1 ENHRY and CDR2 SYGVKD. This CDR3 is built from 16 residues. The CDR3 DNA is TGTGCCATCAGTGGTCGAGGAGCGTCGACAATCTACGAGCAGTACTTC. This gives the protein CAISGRGASTIYEQYF.

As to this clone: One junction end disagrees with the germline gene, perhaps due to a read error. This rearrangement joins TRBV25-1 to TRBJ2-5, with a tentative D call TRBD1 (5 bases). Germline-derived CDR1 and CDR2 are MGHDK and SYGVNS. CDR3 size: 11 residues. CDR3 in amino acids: CASSELLNRHF. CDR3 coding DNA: TGTGCCAGCAGTGAATTGCTGAACAGGCACTTC.

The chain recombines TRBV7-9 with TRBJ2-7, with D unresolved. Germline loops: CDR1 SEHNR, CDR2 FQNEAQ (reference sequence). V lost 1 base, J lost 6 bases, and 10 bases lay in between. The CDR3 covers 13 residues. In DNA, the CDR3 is TGTGCCAGCAGCTTAGGTTACGTTAGCGAGCAGTACTTC. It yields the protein CASSLGYVSEQYF.

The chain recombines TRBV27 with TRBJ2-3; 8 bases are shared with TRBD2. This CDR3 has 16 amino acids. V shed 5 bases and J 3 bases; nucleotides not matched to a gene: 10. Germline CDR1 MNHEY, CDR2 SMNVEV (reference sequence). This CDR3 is CASSPWGGGLTDTQYF. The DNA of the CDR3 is TGTGCCAGCAGTCCCTGGGGCGGGGGGCTAACAGATACGCAGTATTTT.

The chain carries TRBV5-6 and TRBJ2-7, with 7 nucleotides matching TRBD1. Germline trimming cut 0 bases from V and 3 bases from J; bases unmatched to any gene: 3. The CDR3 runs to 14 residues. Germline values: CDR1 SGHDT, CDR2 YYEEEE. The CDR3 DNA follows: TGTGCCAGCAGCTTGGGGACAGGTCACTACGAGCAGTACTTC. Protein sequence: CASSLGTGHYEQYF.

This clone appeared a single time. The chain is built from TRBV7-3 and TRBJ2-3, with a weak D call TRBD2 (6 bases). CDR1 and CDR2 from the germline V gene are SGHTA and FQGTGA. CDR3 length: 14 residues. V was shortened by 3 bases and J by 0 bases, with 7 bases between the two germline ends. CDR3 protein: CASSFAGSTDTQYF. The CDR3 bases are TGTGCCAGCAGCTTCGCGGGAAGCACAGATACGCAGTATTTT.

CDR3 in amino acids: CASTSLGGLSTDTQYF. CDR3 nucleotides: TGTGCCAGCACCTCCTTGGGGGGCCTGAGCACAGATACGCAGTATTTT. The chain uses TRBV9 and TRBJ2-3; perhaps D is TRBD1 or TRBD2 (6 bases each). Looked up from germline, CDR1 is SGDLS and CDR2 is YYNGEE. V was pared by 6 bases and J by 0 bases, with 17 bases between. The CDR3 sequence is 16 residues long.

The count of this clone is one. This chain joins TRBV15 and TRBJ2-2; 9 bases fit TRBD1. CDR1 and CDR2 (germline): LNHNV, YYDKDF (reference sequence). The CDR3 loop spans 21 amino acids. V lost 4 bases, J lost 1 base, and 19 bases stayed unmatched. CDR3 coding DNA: TGTGCCACCAGCAAGAGCCGAGATATCACAGGGGGCGAGGGGAACACCGGGGAGCTGTTTTTT. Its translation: CATSKSRDITGGEGNTGELFF.

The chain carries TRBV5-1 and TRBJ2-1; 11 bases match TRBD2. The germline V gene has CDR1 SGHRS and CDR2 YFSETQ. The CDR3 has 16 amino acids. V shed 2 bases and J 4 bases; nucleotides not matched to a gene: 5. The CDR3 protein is CASSFLAGGIYNEQFF. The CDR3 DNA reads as TGCGCCAGCAGCTTCCTAGCGGGGGGCATATACAATGAGCAGTTCTTC.

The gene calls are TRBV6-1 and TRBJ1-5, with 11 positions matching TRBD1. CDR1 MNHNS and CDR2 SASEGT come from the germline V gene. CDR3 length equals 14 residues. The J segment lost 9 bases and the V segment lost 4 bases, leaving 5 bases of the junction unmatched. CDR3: CASSAGTGGSPQHF. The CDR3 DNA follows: TGTGCCAGCAGTGCCGGGACAGGGGGTTCGCCCCAGCATTTT.

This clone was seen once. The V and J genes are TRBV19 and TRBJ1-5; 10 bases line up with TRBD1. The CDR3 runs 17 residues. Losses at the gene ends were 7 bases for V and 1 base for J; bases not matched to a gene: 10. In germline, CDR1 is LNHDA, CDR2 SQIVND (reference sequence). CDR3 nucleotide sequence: TGTGCCAGTATGGGACAGGGGAAAGGACGAAGCAATCAGCCCCAGCATTTT. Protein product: CASMGQGKGRSNQPQHF. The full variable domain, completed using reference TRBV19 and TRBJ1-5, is DGGITQSPKYLFRKEGQNVTLSCEQNLNHDAMYWYRQDPGQGLRLIYYSQIVNDFQKGDIAEGYSVSREKKESFPLTVTSAQKNPTAFYLCASMGQGKGRSNQPQHFGDGTRLSIL.

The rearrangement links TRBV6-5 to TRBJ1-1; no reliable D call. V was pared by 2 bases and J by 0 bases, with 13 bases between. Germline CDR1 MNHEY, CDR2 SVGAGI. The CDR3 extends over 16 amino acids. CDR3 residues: CASSYRVGRMNTEAFF. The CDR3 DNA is TGTGCCAGCAGTTACCGGGTTGGGAGGATGAACACTGAAGCTTTCTTT.

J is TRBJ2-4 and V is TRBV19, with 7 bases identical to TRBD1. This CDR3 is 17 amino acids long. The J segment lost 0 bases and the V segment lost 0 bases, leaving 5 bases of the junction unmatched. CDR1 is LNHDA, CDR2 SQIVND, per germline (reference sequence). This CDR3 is CASSIDPDRLAKNIQYF. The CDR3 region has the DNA TGTGCCAGTAGTATAGACCCGGACAGGCTAGCCAAAAACATTCAGTACTTC.

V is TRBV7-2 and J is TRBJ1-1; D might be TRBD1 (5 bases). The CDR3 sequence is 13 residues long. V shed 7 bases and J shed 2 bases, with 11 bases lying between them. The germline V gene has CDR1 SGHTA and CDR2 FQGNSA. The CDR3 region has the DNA TGTGCCAGCACCCTGGGGGTCAACACTGAAGCTTTCTTT. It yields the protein CASTLGVNTEAFF.

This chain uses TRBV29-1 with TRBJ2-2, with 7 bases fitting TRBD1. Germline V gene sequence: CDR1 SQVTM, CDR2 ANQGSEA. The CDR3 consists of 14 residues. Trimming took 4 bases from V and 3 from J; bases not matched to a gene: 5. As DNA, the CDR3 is TGCAGCGTTGGAGGGGGCTTTGACACCGGGGAGCTGTTTTTT. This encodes CSVGGGFDTGELFF.

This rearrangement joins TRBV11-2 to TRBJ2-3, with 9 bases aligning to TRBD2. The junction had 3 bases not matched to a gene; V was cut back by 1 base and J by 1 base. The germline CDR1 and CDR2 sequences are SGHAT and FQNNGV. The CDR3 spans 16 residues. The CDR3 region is CASSLVVAGGTDTQYF. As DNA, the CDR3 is TGTGCCAGCAGCTTAGTGGTAGCGGGGGGCACAGATACGCAGTATTTT.

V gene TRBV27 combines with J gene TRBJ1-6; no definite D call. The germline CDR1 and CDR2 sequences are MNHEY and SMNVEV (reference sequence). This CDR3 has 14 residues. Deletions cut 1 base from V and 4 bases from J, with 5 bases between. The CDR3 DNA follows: TGTGCCAGCAGTTTATTAGGGTATAATTCACCCCTCCACTTT. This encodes CASSLLGYNSPLHF.